The present T cell receptor beta chain was sequenced within a study of shared clonotypes between healthy human individuals. In the study overall: Per donor, three plates held CD4 naive cells, three held CD4 memory, two held CD8 naive and one held CD8 memory.

Germline lookup yields CDR1 KGHSH and CDR2 LQKENI. CDR3 size: 18 residues. Losses at the gene ends were 3 bases for V and 8 bases for J; bases not matched to a gene: 18. As concerns this clone: Its cognate antigen is unknown.

Study outcomes and limitations: Relative to their counterparts shared across all four donors, non-shared clonotypes exhibited diminished generation probabilities. The expectation was that sequencing depth would affect clonotype sharing among donors.

Sequencing was performed with immunoSEQ multiplex PCR; in TCRdb, only in-frame clones are kept and a portion is missing. This table has 2 million to 2.5 million clones, 90% to 97% appearing once. The genes are TRBV18 and TRBJ1-4; 7 bases align to TRBD1. Material: naive CD4+ T cells sorted from blood. As to subset: CD45RA+ positively selected. The origin of this receptor is a man between 18 and 29 years old in good health. This CDR3 reads CASSPLQGRGASGEKLFF. In DNA form, the CDR3 reads TGTGCCAGCTCACCTCTACAGGGGAGAGGTGCTAGTGGCGAAAAACTGTTTTTT.